This is a list of T cell receptor beta chains from one sample in a study of T cell responses to AZD1222 COVID-19 vaccine. The method was immunoSEQ multiplex PCR; TCRdb's version includes in-frame clones alone and lacks a portion of them. Of around 140,000 clones listed, under 95% are singletons. Specimen: peripheral blood, collected 28 days after the second dose of the MenACWY control vaccine. Receptors were obtained from an adult who received the MenACWY meningococcal vaccine as a control. Both conserved end residues are part of each CDR3. A D gene is named only where the DNA matches it firmly. Expanded clones are given a class, and other clones once, few, many or no size at all.

d_gene	abundance	v_gene	j_gene	CDR3nt	CDR3aa
.	.	TRBV13	TRBJ2-1	TGTGCCAGCAGCATGGGACTGAACAATGAGCAGTTCTTC	CASSMGLNNEQFF
.	.	TRBV19	TRBJ1-2	TGTGCCAGTAGTATAGTTGAGGACGGTAACTATGGCTACACCTTC	CASSIVEDGNYGYTF
TRBD2	.	TRBV3-1/TRBV3-2	TRBJ2-2	TGTGCCAGCAGCCAAGGACCGGGAGGTAACACCGGGGAGCTGTTTTTT	CASSQGPGGNTGELFF
TRBD2	.	TRBV7-6	TRBJ2-3	TGTGCCAGCAGCTTAGTGGGACTAACCTCTAGCACAGATACGCAGTATTTT	CASSLVGLTSSTDTQYF
TRBD1	.	TRBV6-5	TRBJ2-7	TGTGCCAGCAGTCTTGGGACAGGGGGCCTCTACGAGCAGTACTTC	CASSLGTGGLYEQYF
.	.	TRBV9	TRBJ1-5	TGTGCCAGCAGACCCCGAGGGCGGGACCGGGGTTGGTATAGCAATCAGCCCCAGCATTTT	CASRPRGRDRGWYSNQPQHF
.	.	TRBV19	TRBJ1-1	TGTGCCAGTAGCCAGGGGTACACTGAAGCTTTCTTT	CASSQGYTEAFF
.	.	TRBV3-1/TRBV3-2	TRBJ2-1	TGTGCCAGCAGCTCGAGGGGACTCTACAATGAGCAGTTCTTC	CASSSRGLYNEQFF
.	.	TRBV29-1	TRBJ2-7	TGCAGCGTCCGCGGGACAGCCATAGCCTACGAGCAGTACTTC	CSVRGTAIAYEQYF
.	.	TRBV11-2	TRBJ2-1	TGTGCCAGCAGCCACATCCGGGGCTATGAGCAGTTCTTC	CASSHIRGYEQFF
.	.	TRBV7-9	TRBJ1-1	TGTGCCAGCAGCTTCCAATCGGACACTGAAGCTTTCTTT	CASSFQSDTEAFF
.	.	TRBV5-1	TRBJ2-1	TGCGCCAGCAGCTTTCGGACAGAAGAGCAGTTCTTC	CASSFRTEEQFF
.	.	TRBV12-3/TRBV12-4	TRBJ2-3	TGTGCCAGCAGAAAGGAGTCCACGCAGTATTTT	CASRKESTQYF
.	.	TRBV5-1	TRBJ2-5	TGCGCCAGCAGCTTGGCAGGGTCTCAAGAGACCCAGTACTTC	CASSLAGSQETQYF
TRBD1	.	TRBV24-1	TRBJ2-1	TGTGCCACCAGTGATCCAGGGGGCACTAACAATGAGCAGTTCTTC	CATSDPGGTNNEQFF
.	.	TRBV28	TRBJ1-6	TGTGCCAGCAGCCAAAGCCCGAGTGGCCTCCACTTT	CASSQSPSGLHF
.	.	TRBV6-2/TRBV6-3	TRBJ1-1	TGTGCCAGCACCCCGACAGACGGTAACACTGAAGCTTTCTTT	CASTPTDGNTEAFF
.	once	TRBV9	TRBJ2-3	TGTGCCAGCAGCGTGCGTGGCACAGATACGCAGTATTTT	CASSVRGTDTQYF
.	.	TRBV19	TRBJ2-1	TGTGCCAGTAGTAGTCTTTTCGGGGCTAGCGAAGGCAATGAGCAGTTCTTC	CASSSLFGASEGNEQFF
.	.	TRBV30	TRBJ2-1	TGTGCCTGGAGTGTACTTATTCACAATGAGCAGTTCTTC	CAWSVLIHNEQFF
TRBD2	.	TRBV11-2	TRBJ2-1	TGTGCCAGCAAAGTAGCGGGGGTCTACAATGAGCAGTTCTTC	CASKVAGVYNEQFF
.	.	TRBV6-6	TRBJ1-5	TGTGCCAGCCATCACCAAGATCAGCCCCAGCATTTT	CASHHQDQPQHF
.	.	TRBV9	TRBJ1-2	TGTGCCAGCAGCGTAGATCTGGCGTCCTATGGCTACACCTTC	CASSVDLASYGYTF
TRBD1	.	TRBV24-1	TRBJ1-5	TGTGCCACCAGTGGCCCGGGGACAGGGGTGGGGGGACGGCCCCAGCATTTT	CATSGPGTGVGGRPQHF
.	.	TRBV7-6	TRBJ2-2	TGTGCCAGCAGCTTGGAAAACACCGGGGAGCTGTTTTTT	CASSLENTGELFF
.	.	TRBV30	TRBJ2-2	TGTGCCTGGTCGGGGTGGGGTCAATCGGTAGACACCGGGGAGCTGTTTTTT	CAWSGWGQSVDTGELFF
.	.	TRBV6-5	TRBJ2-2	TGTGCCAGCAGTTCAACAGGGAACACCGGGGAGCTGTTTTTT	CASSSTGNTGELFF
.	few	TRBV28	TRBJ1-1	TGTGCCAGCAGTTTCCACGGCGTCTGGGCTTTCTTT	CASSFHGVWAFF